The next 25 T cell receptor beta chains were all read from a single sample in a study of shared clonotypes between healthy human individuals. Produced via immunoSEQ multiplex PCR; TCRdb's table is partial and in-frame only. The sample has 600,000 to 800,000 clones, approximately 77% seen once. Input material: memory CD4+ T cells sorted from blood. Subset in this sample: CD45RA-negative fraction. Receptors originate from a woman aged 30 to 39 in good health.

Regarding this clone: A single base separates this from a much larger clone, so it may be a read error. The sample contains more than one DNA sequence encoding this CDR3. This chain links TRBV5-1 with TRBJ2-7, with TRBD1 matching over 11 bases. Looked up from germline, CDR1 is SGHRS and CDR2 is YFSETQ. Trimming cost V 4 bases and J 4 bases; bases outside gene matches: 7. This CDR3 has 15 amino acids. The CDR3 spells CASSDRTGGLYEQYF. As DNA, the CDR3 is TGCGCCAGCAGCGACCGGACAGGGGGCCTTTACGAGCAGTACTTC.

The CDR3 protein is CAWSVPGTGNEKLFF. The DNA of the CDR3 is TGTGCCTGGAGTGTACCCGGGACAGGGAATGAAAAACTGTTTTTT. The chain joins TRBV30 to TRBJ1-4; TRBD1 aligns across 9 bases. Germline V gives CDR1 GTSNPN, CDR2 SVGIG (reference sequence). This CDR3 is 15 amino acids long. Trimming cost V 0 bases and J 5 bases; bases outside gene matches: 4.

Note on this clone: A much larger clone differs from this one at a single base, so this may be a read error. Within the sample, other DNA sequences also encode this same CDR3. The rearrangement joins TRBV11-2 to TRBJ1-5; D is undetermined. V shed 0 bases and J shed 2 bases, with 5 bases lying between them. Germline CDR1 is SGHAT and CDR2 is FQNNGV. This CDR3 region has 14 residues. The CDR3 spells CASSLEGGNQPQHF. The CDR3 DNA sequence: TGTGCCAGCAGCTTAGAGGGAGGCAATCAGCCCCAGCATTTT.

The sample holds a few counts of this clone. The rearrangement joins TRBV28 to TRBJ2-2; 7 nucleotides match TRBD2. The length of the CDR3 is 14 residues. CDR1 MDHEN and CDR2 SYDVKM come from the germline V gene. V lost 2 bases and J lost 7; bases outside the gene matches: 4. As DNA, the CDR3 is TGTGCCAGCAGTTTAGGCGGGAGTAACGGGGAGCTGTTTTTT. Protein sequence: CASSLGGSNGELFF.

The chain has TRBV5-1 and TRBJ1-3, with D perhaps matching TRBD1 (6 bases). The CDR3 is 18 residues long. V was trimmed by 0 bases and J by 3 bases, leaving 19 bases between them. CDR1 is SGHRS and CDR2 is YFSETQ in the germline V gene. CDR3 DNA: TGCGCCAGCAGCTTGGCCTCTCCGGGACAAGGCTTTGGAAACACCATATATTTT. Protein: CASSLASPGQGFGNTIYF.

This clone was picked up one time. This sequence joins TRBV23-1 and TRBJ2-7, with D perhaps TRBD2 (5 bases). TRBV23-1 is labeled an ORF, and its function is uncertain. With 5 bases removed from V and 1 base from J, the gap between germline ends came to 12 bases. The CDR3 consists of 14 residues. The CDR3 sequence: CASSARRRSYEQYF. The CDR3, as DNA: TGCGCCAGCAGTGCCCGCCGGAGGTCCTACGAGCAGTACTTC.

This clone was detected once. The CDR3 DNA follows: TGTGCCAGCTCATCAGGACATGCGAACACTGAAGCTTTCTTT. It yields the protein CASSSGHANTEAFF. V gene TRBV18 combines with J gene TRBJ1-1, with D possibly matching TRBD1 (5 bases). The CDR3 is made up of 14 amino acids. Trimming took 5 bases from V and 1 from J, leaving 11 bases between them. Germline V gives CDR1 KGHSH, CDR2 LQKENI.

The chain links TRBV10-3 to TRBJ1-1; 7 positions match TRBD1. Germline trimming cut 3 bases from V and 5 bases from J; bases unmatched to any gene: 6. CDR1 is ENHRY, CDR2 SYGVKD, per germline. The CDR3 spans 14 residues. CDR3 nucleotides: TGTGCCATCAGTGAAGGACAGGCTTGGACTGAAGCTTTCTTT. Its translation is CAISEGQAWTEAFF.

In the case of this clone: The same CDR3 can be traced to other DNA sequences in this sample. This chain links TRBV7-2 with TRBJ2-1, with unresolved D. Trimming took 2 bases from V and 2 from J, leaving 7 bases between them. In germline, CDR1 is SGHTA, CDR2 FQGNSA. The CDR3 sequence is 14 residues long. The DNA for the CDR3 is TGTGCCAGCAGCTTAAGCTCGACCTACAATGAGCAGTTCTTC. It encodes CASSLSSTYNEQFF.

The CDR3 here is CSVGQLREETQYF. The CDR3 nucleotides read TGCAGCGTTGGTCAGTTGCGGGAAGAGACCCAGTACTTC. The chain links TRBV29-1 to TRBJ2-5, with D maybe TRBD2 (5 bases). Trimming took 4 bases from V and 3 from J, leaving 12 bases between them. The CDR3 length is 13 residues. Germline V gives CDR1 SQVTM, CDR2 ANQGSEA.

DNA of the CDR3: TGTGCCAGCAGCTCCCAGCCCGGGGGTCTCGATGAGCAGTTCTTC. This sequence encodes CASSSQPGGLDEQFF. This chain connects TRBV5-5 to TRBJ2-1; weak D call: TRBD2 (6 bases). In germline, CDR1 is SGHKS, CDR2 YYEKEE (reference sequence). This CDR3 comprises 15 residues. The V and J ends lost 3 bases and 8 bases respectively, with 18 bases between them.

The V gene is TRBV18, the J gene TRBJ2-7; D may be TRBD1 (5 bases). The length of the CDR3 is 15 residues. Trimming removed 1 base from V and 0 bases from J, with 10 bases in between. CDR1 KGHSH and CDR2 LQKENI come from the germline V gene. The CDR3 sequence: CASSPHPGNSYEQYF. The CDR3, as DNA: TGTGCCAGCTCACCACACCCAGGGAACTCCTACGAGCAGTACTTC. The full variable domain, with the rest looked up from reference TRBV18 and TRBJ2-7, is NAGVMQNPRHLVRRRGQEARLRCSPMKGHSHVYWYRQLPEEGLKFMVYLQKENIIDESGMPKERFSAEFPKEGPSILRIQQVVRGDSAAYFCASSPHPGNSYEQYFGPGTRLTVT.

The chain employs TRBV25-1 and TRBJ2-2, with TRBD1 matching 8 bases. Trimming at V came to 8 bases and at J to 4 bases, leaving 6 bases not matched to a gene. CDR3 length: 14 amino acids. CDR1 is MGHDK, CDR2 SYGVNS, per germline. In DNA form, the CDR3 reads TGTGCCAGCGGTACAGGGGGAGGCACCGGGGAGCTGTTTTTT. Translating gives CASGTGGGTGELFF.

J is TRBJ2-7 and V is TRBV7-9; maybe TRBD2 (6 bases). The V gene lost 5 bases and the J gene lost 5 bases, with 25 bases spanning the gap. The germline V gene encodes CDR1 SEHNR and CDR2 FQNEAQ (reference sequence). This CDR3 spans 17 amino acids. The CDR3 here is CASSPPLGQGGFHEQYF. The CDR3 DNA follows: TGTGCCAGCAGCCCACCTCTTGGGCAGGGAGGTTTCCACGAGCAGTACTTC.

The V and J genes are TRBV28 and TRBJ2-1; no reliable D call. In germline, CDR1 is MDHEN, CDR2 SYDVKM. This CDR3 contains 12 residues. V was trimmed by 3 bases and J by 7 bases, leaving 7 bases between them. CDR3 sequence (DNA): TGTGCCAGCAGTTTGAGAACTAATGAGCAGTTCTTC. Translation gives CASSLRTNEQFF.

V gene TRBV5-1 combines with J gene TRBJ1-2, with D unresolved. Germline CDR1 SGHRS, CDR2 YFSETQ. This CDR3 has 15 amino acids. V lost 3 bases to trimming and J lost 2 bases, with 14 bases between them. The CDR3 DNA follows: TGCGCCAGCAGCTCCTTCCTATCTGGAAACTATGGCTACACCTTC. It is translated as CASSSFLSGNYGYTF.

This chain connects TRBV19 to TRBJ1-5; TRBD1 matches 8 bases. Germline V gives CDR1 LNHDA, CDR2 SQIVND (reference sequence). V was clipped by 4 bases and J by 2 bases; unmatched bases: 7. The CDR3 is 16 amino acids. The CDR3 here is CASSSQGARGNQPQHF. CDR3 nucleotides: TGTGCCAGTAGTAGCCAGGGGGCAAGGGGCAATCAGCCCCAGCATTTT.

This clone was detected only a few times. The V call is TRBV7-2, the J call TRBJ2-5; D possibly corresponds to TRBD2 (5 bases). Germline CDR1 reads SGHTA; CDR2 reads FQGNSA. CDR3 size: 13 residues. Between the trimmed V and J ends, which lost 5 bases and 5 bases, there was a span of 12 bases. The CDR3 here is CASSPGSGETQYF. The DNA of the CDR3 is TGTGCCAGCAGCCCTGGATCGGGGGAGACCCAGTACTTC. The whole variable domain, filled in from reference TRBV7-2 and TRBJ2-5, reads GAGVSQSPSNKVTEKGKDVELRCDPISGHTALYWYRQSLGQGLEFLIYFQGNSAPDKSGLPSDRFSAERTGGSVSTLTIQRTQQEDSAVYLCASSPGSGETQYFGPGTRLLVL.

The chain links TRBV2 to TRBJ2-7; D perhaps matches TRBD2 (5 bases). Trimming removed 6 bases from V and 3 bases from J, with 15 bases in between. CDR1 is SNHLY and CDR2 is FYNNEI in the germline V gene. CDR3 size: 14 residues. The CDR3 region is CASRPDVGLYEQYF. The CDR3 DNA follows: TGTGCCAGCAGGCCGGACGTTGGACTCTACGAGCAGTACTTC.

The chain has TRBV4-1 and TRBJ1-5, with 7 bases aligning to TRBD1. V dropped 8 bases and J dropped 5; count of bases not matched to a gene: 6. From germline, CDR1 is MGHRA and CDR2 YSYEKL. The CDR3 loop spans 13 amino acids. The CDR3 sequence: CASSGTVDQPQHF. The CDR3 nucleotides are TGCGCCAGCTCCGGGACAGTTGATCAGCCCCAGCATTTT.

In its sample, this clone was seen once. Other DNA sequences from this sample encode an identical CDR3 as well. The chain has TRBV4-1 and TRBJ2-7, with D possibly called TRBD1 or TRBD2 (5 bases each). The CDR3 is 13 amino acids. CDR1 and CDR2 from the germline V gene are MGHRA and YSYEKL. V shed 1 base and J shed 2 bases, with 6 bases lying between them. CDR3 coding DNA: TGCGCCAGCAGCCAAGTGGGGGCCTACGAGCAGTACTTC. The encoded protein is CASSQVGAYEQYF.

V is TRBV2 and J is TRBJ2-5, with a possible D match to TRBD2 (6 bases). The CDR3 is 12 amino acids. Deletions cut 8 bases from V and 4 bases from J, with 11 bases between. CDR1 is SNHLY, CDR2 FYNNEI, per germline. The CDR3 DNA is TGTGCCAGCCACCGGGACTTAGAGACCCAGTACTTC. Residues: CASHRDLETQYF.

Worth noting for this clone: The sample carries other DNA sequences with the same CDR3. CDR3 in amino acids: CASSPDRLNTEAFF. The CDR3 bases are TGTGCCAGCTCACCGGACAGACTCAACACTGAAGCTTTCTTT. The genes are TRBV18 and TRBJ1-1; the D gene is possibly TRBD1 (6 bases). The length of the CDR3 is 14 residues. CDR1 and CDR2 (germline): KGHSH, LQKENI. V shed 3 bases and J shed 2 bases, with 10 bases lying between them.

The CDR3 spells CSVTRQGTGVTEQYF. CDR3 bases: TGCAGCGTCACCCGCCAGGGGACAGGGGTAACCGAGCAGTACTTC. The gene calls are TRBV29-1 and TRBJ2-7; 10 nucleotides align to TRBD1. The CDR3 is 15 amino acids. Germline V lookup: CDR1 SQVTM, CDR2 ANQGSEA. V was pared by 6 bases and J by 6 bases, with 14 bases of the junction left unmatched.

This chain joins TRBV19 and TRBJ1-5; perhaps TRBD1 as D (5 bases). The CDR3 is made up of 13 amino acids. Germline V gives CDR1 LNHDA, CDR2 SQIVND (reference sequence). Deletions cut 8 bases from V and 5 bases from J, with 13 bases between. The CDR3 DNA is TGTGCCAGTGTTGACAGACCGGATCAGCCCCAGCATTTT. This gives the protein CASVDRPDQPQHF. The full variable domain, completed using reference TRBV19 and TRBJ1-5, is DGGITQSPKYLFRKEGQNVTLSCEQNLNHDAMYWYRQDPGQGLRLIYYSQIVNDFQKGDIAEGYSVSREKKESFPLTVTSAQKNPTAFYLCASVDRPDQPQHFGDGTRLSIL.